This T cell receptor (beta chain) came from a study of cytomegalovirus exposure and HLA in healthy donors (dated by TCRdb to about 2017). With regard to the full study: According to an earlier analysis of a few hundred of the donors, about 190 million T cells yielded 117 million unique TCR beta sequences and about 300 Gb of sequence data. An early release that covered about 600 HLA-typed donors contained about 290 gigabases of sequencing data and tens of millions of unique TCR sequences. Of the roughly 400 genotyped donors, roughly 76% were placed in the genetic ancestry cluster associated with self-reported Caucasian donors. The study aimed to test whether cataloging public T cell receptors could reveal signatures of past pathogen exposure. Using immunosequencing, the study profiled T cell repertoires from about 650 subjects and related those repertoires to cytomegalovirus serostatus. Besides the first cohort of 666 subjects, a separate validation cohort made up of 120 or so different subjects was used. High-throughput TCR immunosequencing, statistical association of individual TCRs with disease status, and machine learning were combined to predict cytomegalovirus infection status. A later analysis re-analyzed previously published TCR beta repertoires from 600 to 850 donors and added high-resolution HLA genotyping to study TCR occurrence patterns. Rather than drawing on any new phenotypic data, the later analysis identified candidate immune exposures from TCR beta sequences and the way those sequences occurred across donors. To decide whether each TCR beta V gene segment behaved as functional or pseudogenic, an earlier analysis of approximately 590 of the donors relied on high-throughput TCR beta sequencing. Donor age, sex, ethnicity and CMV serostatus were compiled alongside the repertoire data. Genome-wide SNP genotypes for about three fifths of the roughly 670 donors were used in a later genetic analysis, which treated that subset as a discovery cohort. Every repertoire in the discovery cohort had been generated on one and the same sequencing platform. HLA typing covered class I and class II loci at four-digit resolution. Typing coverage differed by locus: A, B, C, DRB1 and DQB1 were typed in roughly 620-630 donors, DQA1 in 522, DPA1 in 600 to 610, and DPB1 in 400 to 490. Because of strong linkage in the cohort, 4 to 6 DR-DQ haplotypes were treated as single units for association and clustering. Across 300 to 500 genotyped donors of the cohort, an average of approximately 240,000 unique TCR beta nucleotide sequences per donor were sequenced, and about a sixth of those sequences were non-productive. Overall results and qualifications from the work: The authors suggested that the approach could potentially be generalized to other disease states and immunological phenotypes. In a later analysis, most CMV-associated TCR beta chains were found to appear HLA-restricted, with HLA associations seemingly driven largely by CMV exposure. In vitro tests confirmed that a few of the cytomegalovirus-associated TCR beta chains recognize cytomegalovirus antigens. Because counts were too low, fewer than 20 rarely observed V segments, including chromosome 9 orphons, were excluded from the earlier analysis of 500 to 700 of the donors. In a later genetic analysis, a missense DCLRE1C variant was associated with V-gene and J-gene trimming of TCR beta chains, and the association was replicated in an independent cohort. Linkage disequilibrium might explain the correlated functional status among segregating V segments, but an unknown experimental factor could not be ruled out. This cohort had only TCR beta chains sequenced, and the lack of alpha or paired-chain data limited which features could be detected. The study listed approximately 150 TCR beta chains as associated with cytomegalovirus. The sequencing pipeline was judged likely to have produced a cluster of highly shared sequence variants as a technical artifact. According to a later analysis, TCR association rates differed among HLA loci, with DRB1 alleles showing the most associated TCRs and HLA-C alleles showing the fewest. According to a later genetic analysis, donors in an Asian-associated ancestry cluster had fewer N-insertions in productive TCRs than the approximately 670-donor mean. A further reported finding was that TCR beta sequences accurately predicted the HLA-A and HLA-B alleles for most subjects in the first cohort. Some IMGT-functional V segments, including TRBV6-2 and TRBV6-3, could not be told apart with the 87-base-pair reads, so those segments were excluded. The only immune exposure information available for the cohort was CMV serostatus. In an earlier analysis of approximately 590 of the donors, most TCR beta V segments appeared in productive rearrangements about 90% or about 30% of the time, broadly matching IMGT annotations. In a later analysis, HLA-associated TCR beta chains were found to be more clonally expanded and to have lower generation probabilities than equally common non-associated chains. At a false discovery rate of 0.05, a later analysis linked 16,951 TCR beta sequences to specific HLA alleles. Most TCR sequences were observed very rarely across donors, whereas some public TCRs were present in many individuals. The presence/absence analyses assumed that sequencing depth was roughly uniform across donors, and that assumption may not be true. When HLA alleles, especially DR and DQ, strongly co-occurred, attributing TCR associations to individual alleles was difficult. HLA typing was unavailable for some donors at each locus, so association tests used only the typed subset. Several of the top co-occurrence clusters appeared to be linked to parvovirus B19, influenza, CMV and Epstein-Barr virus, according to a later analysis. The classifier was reported to diagnose cytomegalovirus status with high specificity and sensitivity in both the original and validation cohorts.

The library was made by the immunoSEQ multiplex PCR assay. A mixture of 60 forward primers for TCR Vbeta segments and 13 reverse primers for TCR Jbeta segments was used in the multiplex PCR. Amplification of the CDR3 region of rearranged TCR beta genes was performed with a multiplex PCR assay on genomic DNA. Amplified TCR beta libraries were sequenced as 87-base-pair reads on the Illumina HiSeq System. On the authors' methods: A later analysis counted 75 million to 100 million unique TCR beta chains across the 600 to 850 repertoires, and 10 million to 11 million of these chains were shared by at least two donors. Raw reads were error-corrected and collapsed into unique sequences by a nearest-neighbor algorithm in which closely related sequences were merged to remove PCR and sequencing errors. CDR3 sequences were aligned to IMGT reference sequences to assign V, D and J gene segments. For a sequence to be retained, a match of at least six nucleotides to both a V gene segment and a J gene segment was required. A rearrangement was called productive if the CDR3 had no stop codons and remained in frame with V and J, and every other rearrangement was called non-productive. Following IMGT convention, CDR3 was defined as the stretch from the second conserved V-encoded cysteine up to the conserved J-encoded phenylalanine. The earlier analysis of some 580 of the donors excluded any sequence lacking an unambiguous match to a single V gene segment. In an earlier analysis of several hundred of the donors, V segments were called functional above 56.7% productive rearrangements and were called segregating when the between-donor standard deviation exceeded 5%. A statistical classification framework was built for diagnosing cytomegalovirus status from the catalog of TCR beta chain sequences. In a later analysis, V and J genes were assigned by comparing TCR nucleotide sequences against IMGT/GENE-DB human TR gene sequences. A later analysis assigned CDR3 sequences and most-parsimonious VDJ recombination scenarios with the TCRdist pipeline. In a later analysis, every TCR beta chain was defined by the combination of its CDR3 amino acid sequence and its V-gene family, and reads without a unique V-gene family were dropped. To address suspected cross-contamination and a sequencing artifact, a later analysis removed under 600 highly shared, low-generation-probability nucleotide sequences. A later analysis calculated a clonal expansion index for each public chain from normalized within-repertoire ranks of inferred template counts. In a later analysis, generation probabilities were computed using a VDJ recombination model fitted to out-of-frame rearrangements, and the results were checked against IGoR. In a later analysis, hypergeometric tests were used to score TCR-TCR, TCR-HLA and TCR-CMV co-occurrence, with a repertoire-size bias correction applied to TCR pairs. In a later analysis, false discovery rates were estimated by permuting HLA or CMV assignments 20 times. A later analysis grouped co-occurring TCRs with DBSCAN, adding TCRdist sequence similarity when clustering within HLA-allele-positive subsets. Repertoires with fewer than 30,000 or more than 120,000 public chains were left out of co-occurrence clustering, as were several repertoires with anomalous nucleotide sharing. TCRdb obtained this table from immuneACCESS and retained in-frame rearrangements with V and J assigned. These tables miss some clones; where compared with another copy, unresolved V genes account for less than half of the shortfall, and the remainder is unexplained. For V, J and clone size, that table is used; D and trimming come from the DNA. The sample includes 200,000 to 250,000 clones, with 65% to 85% observed a single time. Roughly 1.6% of the sample rests with the top ten.

The cohort consisted of 666 healthy bone marrow donors. All cohort members were sampled while nominally healthy, although unrecorded immune exposures were likely present. The donor was CMV seronegative and was included in the group of around 320 seronegative cohort members. Every donor gave a peripheral blood sample, and the peripheral blood mononuclear cells from that sample were used for TCR beta sequencing. Genomic DNA was extracted from the blood cell samples with the Qiagen DNeasy Blood Extraction Kit. The junction shows trimming of 6 bases on V and 5 bases on J, and the gene matches do not reach 4 bases of it. From the cysteine through the phenylalanine, the CDR3 covers 12 amino acids. Just the 36-base CDR3 DNA is kept, in frame starting at base 1. Looking up the germline V gene yields CDR1 MDHEN and CDR2 SYDVKM. With respect to this clone: It has no known antigen specificity. No base-level quality is on record; no much larger clone is a single base apart.

The chain was built from TRBV28 and TRBJ2-7; 7 central bases correspond to TRBD2. The specimen was PBMCs. This clonotype originated in a man aged 50-59 years in good health and CMV-seronegative. The CDR3 in this case is CASRASGNEQYF. The DNA is as follows: TGTGCCAGCAGGGCTAGCGGAAACGAGCAGTACTTC.